This T cell receptor beta chain was recorded in a study of cytotoxic CD8 clonotypes in ibrutinib-treated CLL. Study in general: Among responders, roughly 24 were partial and 2 complete; after median approximately 68 months, about 15 stayed remitted and some twelve progressed.

Worth noting for this clone: Its antigen remains unknown.

The method was immunoSEQ multiplex PCR; TCRdb's version includes in-frame clones alone and lacks a portion of them. The data contain around 140,000 clones, 70% to 85% of them singletons. Overall study results and limits: Contraction or stability on treatment characterized the public clonotypes, which were uncommon. Exceeding age-matched healthy donors, baseline clonality also tracked the counts of circulating CD8+ T cells. Clonality went up at the time of ibrutinib response, stayed stable in sustained remission, and later dropped back toward its baseline level at progression.

CDR1 and CDR2 (germline): MDHEN, SYDVKM. The V and J ends lost 4 bases and 0 bases respectively, with 22 bases between them. The CDR3 runs to 18 residues. V is TRBV28 and J is TRBJ2-7; perhaps TRBD1 as D (6 bases). This sequence was found in a human donor with chronic lymphocytic leukemia. The sample here was PBMCs, taken after 12 months of ibrutinib treatment. The CDR3 region has the DNA TGTGCCAGCAGTTCGCCCGGGACACCTTTCCGGAGCTCCTACGAGCAGTACTTC. This sequence encodes CASSSPGTPFRSSYEQYF.